The TCR beta chain described here comes from a study of sequential checkpoint blockade in melanoma. About the research overall: First-line arms were nivolumab then ipilimumab, or the reverse, randomized 1:1. Both treatment sequences were followed by maintenance nivolumab. Twenty-two patients had tumor biopsies before treatment and at week 13.

TCRdb's copy holds only in-frame clones and misses some; the assay was immunoSEQ multiplex PCR. This table holds roughly 21,000 clones, under 30% found once. In its sample, this clone was seen many times. Antigen specificity is unknown. Treatment reported: randomized to nivolumab then ipilimumab (arm A) or the reverse (arm B). Study-level points and caveats: About 30 times likelier clinical benefit followed increased tumor T-cell fraction and clonality.

V was shortened by 10 bases and J by 1 base, with 19 bases between the two germline ends. CDR3 size: 15 residues. In germline, CDR1 is MNHGY, CDR2 SAAAGT. This receptor was obtained from a human donor with melanoma. The material sequenced was tumor tissue (inferred from file names), taken from a patient given nivolumab and ipilimumab in sequence. The genes are TRBV6-8 and TRBJ1-2; no definite D call. The CDR3 spells CATRTGGLHNYGYTF. DNA for the CDR3: TGTGCCACCCGGACGGGCGGGCTACATAACTATGGCTACACCTTC.